A selection of T cell receptor beta chains follows, all from one sample in a study of shared clonotypes between healthy human individuals. The protocol was immunoSEQ multiplex PCR, while the TCRdb copy is restricted to in-frame clones and leaves out a portion. The table records about 2 million clones, over 85% of them present only once. Sample: naive CD8+ T cells sorted from blood. The receptors here all came from a man aged 18 to 30 in good health. Each CDR3 is given with its conserved first and last residue. A D gene is named only where the DNA matches it firmly. Some rows have no size entry. The others give once, few or many, or a class for an expanded clone.

CDR3 DNA: TGTGCCAGCAGCTTGGCCAAGGGGGAACCCCTCCACTTT
CDR3 protein: CASSLAKGEPLHF
V gene: TRBV5-6
clone size: NA
D gene: NA
J gene: TRBJ1-6

CDR3 DNA: TGTGCCAGCAGTGCCCCTTTAGGGATGTGGGAGACCCAGTACTTC
CDR3 protein: CASSAPLGMWETQYF
V gene: TRBV2
clone size: NA
D gene: NA
J gene: TRBJ2-5

CDR3 DNA: TGCGCCAGCAGGGGCGAGACGGAAAACTCCTACGAGCAGTACTTC
CDR3 protein: CASRGETENSYEQYF
V gene: TRBV4-3
clone size: NA
D gene: NA
J gene: TRBJ2-7

CDR3 DNA: TGTGCCAGCAGCCCGGGGGGGGTTACCTACGAGCAGTACTTC
CDR3 protein: CASSPGGVTYEQYF
V gene: TRBV5-4
clone size: NA
D gene: TRBD2
J gene: TRBJ2-7

CDR3 DNA: TGTGCCATCTCCGACTGGTCCGGCGAGCAGTACTTC
CDR3 protein: CAISDWSGEQYF
V gene: TRBV10-3
clone size: NA
D gene: NA
J gene: TRBJ2-7

CDR3 DNA: TGTGCCTGCGAATGGGCAGGTACTAGCACAGATACGCAGTATTTT
CDR3 protein: CACEWAGTSTDTQYF
V gene: TRBV30
clone size: NA
D gene: NA
J gene: TRBJ2-3

CDR3 DNA: TGTGCCAGCAGCGGAACCTCAGGAGTAGAGGATTCAGATACGCAGTATTTT
CDR3 protein: CASSGTSGVEDSDTQYF
V gene: TRBV7-9
clone size: NA
D gene: NA
J gene: TRBJ2-3

CDR3 DNA: TGTGCCAGCAGTTCCCCGGGACAGGGGAATGAGCAGTTCTTC
CDR3 protein: CASSSPGQGNEQFF
V gene: TRBV27
clone size: NA
D gene: TRBD1
J gene: TRBJ2-1

CDR3 DNA: TGCGCCAGCAGCCAAGAAAGGTTTCAGCCCCAGCATTTT
CDR3 protein: CASSQERFQPQHF
V gene: TRBV4-1
clone size: once
D gene: NA
J gene: TRBJ1-5

CDR3 DNA: TGTGCCAGCAGTTTATGGGCAGATAGGGGCTACACCTTC
CDR3 protein: CASSLWADRGYTF
V gene: TRBV27
clone size: NA
D gene: NA
J gene: TRBJ1-2

CDR3 DNA: TGTGCCAGCAGTGAAGAAGGGACTTATGGCTCCTACGAGCAGTACTTC
CDR3 protein: CASSEEGTYGSYEQYF
V gene: TRBV6-1
clone size: NA
D gene: NA
J gene: TRBJ2-7

CDR3 DNA: TGTGCCAGCAGCTTGGAAACAGGGCAACCCCAGCATTTT
CDR3 protein: CASSLETGQPQHF
V gene: TRBV5-4
clone size: NA
D gene: NA
J gene: TRBJ1-5

CDR3 DNA: TGTGCCAGCAGTAGTCCCCGGGAGGCTGGAAACACCATATATTTT
CDR3 protein: CASSSPREAGNTIYF
V gene: TRBV9
clone size: once
D gene: NA
J gene: TRBJ1-3

CDR3 DNA: TGCAGTGCTAGAGGGGATGAGCAGTTCTTC
CDR3 protein: CSARGDEQFF
V gene: TRBV20-1
clone size: NA
D gene: NA
J gene: TRBJ2-1

CDR3 DNA: TGCAGTTTCACCGGGCTCTCCTACGAGCAGTACTTC
CDR3 protein: CSFTGLSYEQYF
V gene: TRBV29-1
clone size: NA
D gene: NA
J gene: TRBJ2-7

CDR3 DNA: TGTGCCAGTAGTATCCTTAGACAGGGGGCCCAGCCCCAGCATTTT
CDR3 protein: CASSILRQGAQPQHF
V gene: TRBV19
clone size: NA
D gene: TRBD1
J gene: TRBJ1-5

CDR3 DNA: TGTGCCAGCAGCGACGCCGTCGATGGCCTATCCTACGAGCAGTACTTC
CDR3 protein: CASSDAVDGLSYEQYF
V gene: TRBV9
clone size: NA
D gene: NA
J gene: TRBJ2-7

CDR3 DNA: TGTGCCAGCAGCTCTCAGGGGTACGAGCAGTACTTC
CDR3 protein: CASSSQGYEQYF
V gene: TRBV7-9
clone size: NA
D gene: NA
J gene: TRBJ2-7

CDR3 DNA: TGTGCCAGCGGTCCGGGTCGGTCCCCCCTAAACACCGGGGAGCTGTTTTTT
CDR3 protein: CASGPGRSPLNTGELFF
V gene: TRBV2
clone size: NA
D gene: NA
J gene: TRBJ2-2

CDR3 DNA: TGTGCCACCTCGACAGCCGCTAGCACAGATACGCAGTATTTT
CDR3 protein: CATSTAASTDTQYF
V gene: TRBV28
clone size: NA
D gene: NA
J gene: TRBJ2-3

CDR3 DNA: TGTGCCAGCAGCCTACAGGGGAATCCAGATACGCAGTATTTT
CDR3 protein: CASSLQGNPDTQYF
V gene: TRBV7-9
clone size: NA
D gene: TRBD1
J gene: TRBJ2-3

CDR3 DNA: TGTGCCAGCAACCCCAGGGGGCCTTACGAGCAGTACTTC
CDR3 protein: CASNPRGPYEQYF
V gene: TRBV6-6
clone size: NA
D gene: TRBD1
J gene: TRBJ2-7

CDR3 DNA: TGTGCCAGCAGTCCCGAAGCCTACGAGCAGTACTTC
CDR3 protein: CASSPEAYEQYF
V gene: TRBV28
clone size: NA
D gene: NA
J gene: TRBJ2-7

CDR3 DNA: TGTGCCAGCAGCCTCGGACAGAACACTGAAGCTTTCTTT
CDR3 protein: CASSLGQNTEAFF
V gene: TRBV6-5
clone size: NA
D gene: NA
J gene: TRBJ1-1

CDR3 DNA: TGTGCCAGCAGCGTAGGGAAGAGCACAGATACGCAGTATTTT
CDR3 protein: CASSVGKSTDTQYF
V gene: TRBV9
clone size: NA
D gene: NA
J gene: TRBJ2-3

CDR3 DNA: TGTGCCAGCAGCGTAGCAGGGGTTGGATACAATGAGCAGTTCTTC
CDR3 protein: CASSVAGVGYNEQFF
V gene: TRBV9
clone size: few
D gene: NA
J gene: TRBJ2-1

CDR3 DNA: TGTGCCAGCAGGTTGACAGACAATGAGCAGTTCTTC
CDR3 protein: CASRLTDNEQFF
V gene: TRBV19
clone size: once
D gene: NA
J gene: TRBJ2-1

CDR3 DNA: TGTGCCAGTAGCGGGTATAACTATGGCTACACCTTC
CDR3 protein: CASSGYNYGYTF
V gene: TRBV19
clone size: NA
D gene: NA
J gene: TRBJ1-2

CDR3 DNA: TGTGCCAGCAGCTTTTCAGGGGTGGGCACTGAAGCTTTCTTT
CDR3 protein: CASSFSGVGTEAFF
V gene: TRBV13
clone size: NA
D gene: NA
J gene: TRBJ1-1

CDR3 DNA: TGTGCCAGCAGCTACCAGAGTTACGAGCAGTACTTC
CDR3 protein: CASSYQSYEQYF
V gene: TRBV7-9
clone size: NA
D gene: NA
J gene: TRBJ2-7

CDR3 DNA: TGTGCCAGCAGTCCCCCCGATGCAGCGGAGACCCAGTACTTC
CDR3 protein: CASSPPDAAETQYF
V gene: TRBV6-6
clone size: NA
D gene: NA
J gene: TRBJ2-5

CDR3 DNA: TGTGCCAGCAGCTTACTCCTAGCGGGGAACAATGAGCAGTTCTTC
CDR3 protein: CASSLLLAGNNEQFF
V gene: TRBV11-2
clone size: once
D gene: TRBD2
J gene: TRBJ2-1

CDR3 DNA: TGCGCCAGCAAGTTAGACGCTAGCGGATACGAGCAGTACTTC
CDR3 protein: CASKLDASGYEQYF
V gene: TRBV5-1
clone size: NA
D gene: TRBD2
J gene: TRBJ2-7

CDR3 DNA: TGTGCCAGCAGCTTAGGGGAGAGTTGGGACATTCAGTACTTC
CDR3 protein: CASSLGESWDIQYF
V gene: TRBV5-4
clone size: NA
D gene: NA
J gene: TRBJ2-4

CDR3 DNA: TGTGCCAGCAGCGTAGTCGGGGGCGACGAGCAGTACTTC
CDR3 protein: CASSVVGGDEQYF
V gene: TRBV9
clone size: NA
D gene: NA
J gene: TRBJ2-7

CDR3 DNA: TGTGCCAGCAGCAAAGGGGACAGGGCTAGGAACACCATATATTTT
CDR3 protein: CASSKGDRARNTIYF
V gene: TRBV21-1
clone size: once
D gene: NA
J gene: TRBJ1-3

CDR3 DNA: TGTGCCAGCAGTGGGACTATGGGACCCGGCGGTTCACCCCTCCACTTT
CDR3 protein: CASSGTMGPGGSPLHF
V gene: TRBV6-1
clone size: NA
D gene: NA
J gene: TRBJ1-6

CDR3 DNA: TGTGCCTGGAGTGTAACTAGCCACAATCAGCAGTTCTTC
CDR3 protein: CAWSVTSHNQQFF
V gene: TRBV30
clone size: NA
D gene: NA
J gene: TRBJ2-1

CDR3 DNA: TGTGCCAGTGGAGACAGCAACAACGATGAGCAGTTCTTC
CDR3 protein: CASGDSNNDEQFF
V gene: TRBV19
clone size: NA
D gene: NA
J gene: TRBJ2-1

CDR3 DNA: TGTGCCAGCAGCTTGGTCGGCGGGTACAGCTCCTACGAGCAGTACTTC
CDR3 protein: CASSLVGGYSSYEQYF
V gene: TRBV5-6
clone size: NA
D gene: NA
J gene: TRBJ2-7

CDR3 DNA: TGTGCCAGTAGTATAGATGGTGGGACCCAGTACTTC
CDR3 protein: CASSIDGGTQYF
V gene: TRBV19
clone size: NA
D gene: NA
J gene: TRBJ2-5

CDR3 DNA: TGTGCCAGCAGTGTCCCAGCTTACATCAGGATGTTTGGAAACACCATATATTTT
CDR3 protein: CASSVPAYIRMFGNTIYF
V gene: TRBV25-1
clone size: NA
D gene: NA
J gene: TRBJ1-3

CDR3 DNA: TGTGCCAGCAGCTCTTGGCTGAACACTGAAGCTTTCTTT
CDR3 protein: CASSSWLNTEAFF
V gene: TRBV7-9
clone size: NA
D gene: NA
J gene: TRBJ1-1

CDR3 DNA: TGTGCCTACTCGGATAGCTCCTACAATGAGCAGTTCTTC
CDR3 protein: CAYSDSSYNEQFF
V gene: TRBV2
clone size: NA
D gene: NA
J gene: TRBJ2-1

CDR3 DNA: TGTGCCAGCAGCTTGGAGTGGGCGGATACGCAGTATTTT
CDR3 protein: CASSLEWADTQYF
V gene: TRBV5-6
clone size: NA
D gene: NA
J gene: TRBJ2-3

CDR3 DNA: TGTGCCAGCAGACTAGCGGGAGGTTATTACAATGAGCAGTTCTTC
CDR3 protein: CASRLAGGYYNEQFF
V gene: TRBV6-1
clone size: once
D gene: TRBD2
J gene: TRBJ2-1

CDR3 DNA: TGTGCCAGCAGCATGGACAGTGGCTACGAGCAGTACTTC
CDR3 protein: CASSMDSGYEQYF
V gene: TRBV27
clone size: NA
D gene: NA
J gene: TRBJ2-7

CDR3 DNA: TGTGCCAGCAGTTTAATCTCGCCAGGGGGCCGGGGCACTGAAGCTTTCTTT
CDR3 protein: CASSLISPGGRGTEAFF
V gene: TRBV27
clone size: once
D gene: TRBD1
J gene: TRBJ1-1

CDR3 DNA: TGCGCCAGCAGCCAAGACGGTAACCTAGGTTCACCCCTCCACTTT
CDR3 protein: CASSQDGNLGSPLHF
V gene: TRBV4-1
clone size: NA
D gene: NA
J gene: TRBJ1-6

CDR3 DNA: TGTGCCTGGAGTGGCTTACGCGGTGAGCAGTTCTTC
CDR3 protein: CAWSGLRGEQFF
V gene: TRBV30
clone size: NA
D gene: NA
J gene: TRBJ2-1

CDR3 DNA: TGTGCCAGCTCACAGACAGGGGCCACCTACGAGCAGTACTTC
CDR3 protein: CASSQTGATYEQYF
V gene: TRBV18
clone size: NA
D gene: TRBD1
J gene: TRBJ2-7

CDR3 DNA: TGCGCCAGCGGCCGTCAAGAGGGAGACACTGAAGCTTTCTTT
CDR3 protein: CASGRQEGDTEAFF
V gene: TRBV4-1
clone size: NA
D gene: NA
J gene: TRBJ1-1

CDR3 DNA: TGTGCCAGCAGCTCGGGTACAGGGTCAGGCGAGCAGTACTTC
CDR3 protein: CASSSGTGSGEQYF
V gene: TRBV7-6
clone size: NA
D gene: NA
J gene: TRBJ2-7

CDR3 DNA: TGTGCCAGCAGCGGCCTCGATTCCCAGGGGACTAACTATGGCTACACCTTC
CDR3 protein: CASSGLDSQGTNYGYTF
V gene: TRBV9
clone size: NA
D gene: NA
J gene: TRBJ1-2